Listed here are 7 T cell receptor beta chains from one sample, sequenced in a study of T cells after yellow fever vaccination. Each CDR3 protein is one row after TCRdb ran MiXCR on the 5' RACE reads. The sample has some 160,000 distinct CDR3 sequences, roughly 9% seen once. The source material was CD8+ T cells sorted from PBMCs, sampled 45 days after the yellow fever booster vaccination. The receptors were gathered from a man younger than 35 who received the YFV17D yellow fever vaccine.

This clonotype was detected many times. V usage is TRBV7-9 and J usage is TRBJ2-4; tentatively, D is TRBD1 (5 bases). Trimming cost V 2 bases and J 5 bases, with 10 bases left between them. CDR3 length equals 14 residues. CDR1 and CDR2 from the germline V gene are SEHNR and FQNEAQ (reference sequence). The CDR3 sequence: CASSLLTGQNIQYF. In DNA, the CDR3 is TGTGCCAGCAGCTTACTTACAGGTCAAAACATTCAGTACTTC.

The chain joins TRBV4-1 to TRBJ2-7, with 11 bases fitting TRBD2. The CDR3 is 15 residues long. In germline, CDR1 is MGHRA, CDR2 YSYEKL. The V segment lost 5 bases and the J segment 2 bases; nucleotides outside the gene matches: 5. This CDR3 is CASSERLAGTYEQYF. CDR3 DNA sequence: TGCGCCAGCAGCGAAAGACTAGCGGGGACCTACGAGCAGTACTTC.

A note on this clonotype: This may come from a read error, since a much larger clone is one base off. The chain combines TRBV7-6 with TRBJ2-3; the D gene is possibly TRBD1 (6 bases). V was trimmed by 7 bases and J by 5 bases, leaving 7 bases between them. The CDR3 is 11 residues long. Germline V CDR1 and CDR2: SGHVS, FNYEAQ. CDR3: CASKDRDTQYF. For the CDR3, the DNA is TGTGCCAGCAAGGACAGAGATACGCAGTATTTT.

V is TRBV9 and J is TRBJ2-3, with TRBD2 matching over 8 bases. Per the germline V gene, CDR1 is SGDLS and CDR2 is YYNGEE. V shed 0 bases, J shed 5 bases, and the junction held 5 bases outside the gene matches. This CDR3 comprises 15 residues. This CDR3 is CASSVGGLAGDTQYF. The CDR3 DNA reads TGTGCCAGCAGCGTAGGCGGACTAGCCGGAGATACGCAGTATTTT.

This clonotype was seen repeatedly, ten times or more. The CDR3 protein is CATLPGDRDTGELFF. CDR3 sequence (DNA): TGTGCCACCCTTCCCGGTGACAGGGACACCGGGGAGCTGTTTTTT. The J gene is TRBJ2-2, the V gene TRBV28; 7 positions match TRBD1. V was clipped by 10 bases and J by 3 bases; unmatched bases: 11. CDR1 is MDHEN, CDR2 SYDVKM, per germline. This CDR3 region has 15 residues.

The rearrangement uses TRBV7-2 and TRBJ2-1, with 8 bases that match TRBD1. Germline CDR1 reads SGHTA; CDR2 reads FQGNSA. CDR3 size: 19 residues. V lost 3 bases to trimming and J lost 0 bases; unmatched junction nucleotides: 13. The CDR3 sequence is CASSFPTGAPPGSYNEQFF. CDR3 DNA sequence: TGTGCCAGCAGCTTCCCGACAGGGGCCCCACCGGGCTCCTACAATGAGCAGTTCTTC.

This clonotype was counted a few times. The chain joins TRBV10-3 to TRBJ2-4; TRBD1 aligns across 9 bases. V trimming: 3 bases; J trimming: 0 bases; junction bases outside the gene matches: 6. This CDR3 comprises 17 residues. Germline V gene data show CDR1 as ENHRY and CDR2 as SYGVKD. The CDR3 is CAISETTGGRAKNIQYF. For the CDR3, the DNA is TGTGCCATCAGTGAAACTACAGGGGGCCGAGCCAAAAACATTCAGTACTTC.